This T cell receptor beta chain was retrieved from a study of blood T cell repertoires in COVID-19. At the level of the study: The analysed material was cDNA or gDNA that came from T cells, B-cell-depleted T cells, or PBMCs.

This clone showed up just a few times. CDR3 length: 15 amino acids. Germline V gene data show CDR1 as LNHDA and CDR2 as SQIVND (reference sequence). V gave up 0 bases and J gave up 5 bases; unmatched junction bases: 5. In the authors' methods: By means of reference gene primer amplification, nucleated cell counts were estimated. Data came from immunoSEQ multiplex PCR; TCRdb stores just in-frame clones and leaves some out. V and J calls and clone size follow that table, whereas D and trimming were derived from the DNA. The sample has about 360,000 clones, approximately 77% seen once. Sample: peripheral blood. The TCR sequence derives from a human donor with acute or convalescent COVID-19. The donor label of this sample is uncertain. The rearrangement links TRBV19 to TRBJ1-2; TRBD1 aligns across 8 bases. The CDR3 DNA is TGTGCCAGTAGTATAGACGGACAGGGACGATATGGCTACACCTTC. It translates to CASSIDGQGRYGYTF. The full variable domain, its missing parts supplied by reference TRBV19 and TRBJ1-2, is DGGITQSPKYLFRKEGQNVTLSCEQNLNHDAMYWYRQDPGQGLRLIYYSQIVNDFQKGDIAEGYSVSREKKESFPLTVTSAQKNPTAFYLCASSIDGQGRYGYTFGSGTRLTVV.